A selection of T cell receptor beta chains follows, all from one sample in a study of cytomegalovirus exposure and HLA in healthy donors. Assay: immunoSEQ multiplex PCR; the TCRdb copy retains only in-frame clones and omits some. The sample lists roughly 150,000 clones, around 84% seen once, with around 2.5% in the top ten. Sequencing was performed on PBMCs. The receptor set was obtained from a young man in good health and CMV-seropositive. Each CDR3 is given with its conserved first and last residue. Each record gives: V gene, J gene, CDR3 protein.

TRBV7-9,TRBJ2-2,CSSSFGQGVLTGELFF
TRBV7-8,TRBJ2-1,CASSLLLYNEQFF
TRBV7-9,TRBJ1-1,CASSTRGQKNTEAFF
TRBV11-3,TRBJ2-2,CASSPDLSGRKTGELFF
TRBV9,TRBJ1-4,CASSPGQDRLRNEKLFF
TRBV5-1,TRBJ2-3,CASSLGDFTDTQYF
TRBV15,TRBJ2-2,CATSSRTGPNTGELFF
TRBV4-1,TRBJ2-3,CASSQEGRTDTQYF
TRBV7-2,TRBJ2-1,CASSLSRGEQFF
TRBV6-5,TRBJ1-3,CASSYGRGLSGNTIYF
TRBV19,TRBJ2-2,CASSIDRPTGELFF
TRBV27,TRBJ1-5,CASSSSVAGVRGQPQHF
TRBV5-6,TRBJ2-2,CASSKRLGAGELFF
TRBV2,TRBJ2-1,CASSDQATYNEQFF
TRBV5-1,TRBJ2-5,CASSLIGTGQETQYF
TRBV30,TRBJ1-5,CAWSVLGDMSLKPQHF
TRBV30,TRBJ1-1,CAWSPQGKTEAFF
TRBV5-1,TRBJ1-2,CASSYRETNVWGYTF
TRBV6-4,TRBJ1-5,CASAGQANQPQHF
TRBV6-6,TRBJ2-7,CASTQGTEQYF
TRBV7-2,TRBJ1-3,CASRSGNTIYF
TRBV29-1,TRBJ1-4,CSARGPATNEKLFF
TRBV7-9,TRBJ1-1,CASSLGGGPAFF
TRBV6-6,TRBJ1-1,CASTPTGGPTEAFF
TRBV29-1,TRBJ2-3,CSVTLGLAGNTDTQYF
TRBV5-1,TRBJ1-1,CASSLDSGGNTEAFF
TRBV5-1,TRBJ2-3,CASSSGGVRDTQYF
TRBV19,TRBJ1-5,CASSASGTGDLPQHF
TRBV30,TRBJ1-1,CASARGNTEAFF
TRBV7-9,TRBJ2-5,CASSFVVAGGPGTQYF
TRBV5-5,TRBJ2-1,CASSDPSGDNEQFF
TRBV9,TRBJ1-1,CASSVGQAAEAFF
TRBV28,TRBJ2-1,CASSLPFLSEQFF
TRBV21-1,TRBJ2-6,CASSKGKKDSLSGANVLTF
TRBV5-1,TRBJ1-1,CASTGVTGGGTEAFF
TRBV5-5,TRBJ2-2,CASSPVGANTGELFF
TRBV2,TRBJ2-1,CASSVKLAGGSSYNEQFF
TRBV19,TRBJ1-2,CASSIVSGLGLVGYTF